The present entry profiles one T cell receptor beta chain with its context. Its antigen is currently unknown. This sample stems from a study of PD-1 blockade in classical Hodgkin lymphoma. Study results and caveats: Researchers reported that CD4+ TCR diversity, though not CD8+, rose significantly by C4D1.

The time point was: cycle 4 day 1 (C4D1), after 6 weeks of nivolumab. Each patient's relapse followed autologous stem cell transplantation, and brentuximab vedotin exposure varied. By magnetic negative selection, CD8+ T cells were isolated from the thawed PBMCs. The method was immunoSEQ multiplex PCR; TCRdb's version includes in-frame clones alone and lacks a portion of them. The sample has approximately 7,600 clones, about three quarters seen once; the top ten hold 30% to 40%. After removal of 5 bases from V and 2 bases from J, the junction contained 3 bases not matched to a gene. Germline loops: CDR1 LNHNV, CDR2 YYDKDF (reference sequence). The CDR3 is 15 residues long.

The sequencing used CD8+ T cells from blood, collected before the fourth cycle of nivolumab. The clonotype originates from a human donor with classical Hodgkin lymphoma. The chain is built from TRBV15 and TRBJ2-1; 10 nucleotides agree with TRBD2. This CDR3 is CATSLAGDPYNEQFF. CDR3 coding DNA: TGTGCCACCAGCCTAGCGGGAGATCCCTACAATGAGCAGTTCTTC.